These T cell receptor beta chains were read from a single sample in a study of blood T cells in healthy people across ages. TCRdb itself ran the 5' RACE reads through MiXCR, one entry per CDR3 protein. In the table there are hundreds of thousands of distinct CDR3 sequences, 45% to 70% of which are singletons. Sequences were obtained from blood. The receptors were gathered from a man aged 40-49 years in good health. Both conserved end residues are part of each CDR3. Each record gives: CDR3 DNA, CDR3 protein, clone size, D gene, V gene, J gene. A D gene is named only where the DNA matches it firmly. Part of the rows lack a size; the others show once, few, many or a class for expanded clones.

cdr3_nt: TGTGCCAGCCTCAATCTAGACAGGAGCACAGATACGCAGTATTTT
cdr3_aa: CASLNLDRSTDTQYF
clone_size: .
d_call: .
v_call: TRBV28
j_call: TRBJ2-3

cdr3_nt: TGCAGTTGCGGGGTTTCTGGGGCCAACGTCCTGACTTTC
cdr3_aa: CSCGVSGANVLTF
clone_size: .
d_call: .
v_call: TRBV20-1
j_call: TRBJ2-6

cdr3_nt: TGTGCCAGCAGCCCACAGACCGGCCGGAGCACAGATACGCAGTATTTT
cdr3_aa: CASSPQTGRSTDTQYF
clone_size: few
d_call: .
v_call: TRBV7-9
j_call: TRBJ2-3

cdr3_nt: TGTGCCAGCCGCAATTCAGAGAATGAAAAACTGTTTTTT
cdr3_aa: CASRNSENEKLFF
clone_size: .
d_call: .
v_call: TRBV2
j_call: TRBJ1-4

cdr3_nt: TGTGCCAGCAGTCAAGAATCCGATGGGGATACGCAGTATTTT
cdr3_aa: CASSQESDGDTQYF
clone_size: .
d_call: .
v_call: TRBV6-6
j_call: TRBJ2-3

cdr3_nt: TGTGCCAGCAGTCCCTCAGGCCCCCAAGAGACCCAGTGCTTC
cdr3_aa: CASSPSGPQETQCF
clone_size: .
d_call: .
v_call: TRBV12-3/TRBV12-4
j_call: TRBJ2-5

cdr3_nt: TGTGCCAGCAGCTTAGTGCTCGCGGGCAGCTACGAGCAGTACTTC
cdr3_aa: CASSLVLAGSYEQYF
clone_size: few
d_call: .
v_call: TRBV7-2
j_call: TRBJ2-7

cdr3_nt: TGTGCCAGCAGCCAGACGGATTCGGGCCATACGCAGTATTTT
cdr3_aa: CASSQTDSGHTQYF
clone_size: .
d_call: .
v_call: TRBV25-1
j_call: TRBJ2-3

cdr3_nt: TGTGCCAGCAGCCGTTCCCCGGGACAGGATATTCAGCCCCAGCATTTT
cdr3_aa: CASSRSPGQDIQPQHF
clone_size: few
d_call: TRBD1
v_call: TRBV3-1
j_call: TRBJ1-5

cdr3_nt: TGCGCCAGCAGCAACTCAGGGGGCTCCACTAATGAAAAACTGTTTTTT
cdr3_aa: CASSNSGGSTNEKLFF
clone_size: few
d_call: TRBD1
v_call: TRBV5-1
j_call: TRBJ1-4

cdr3_nt: TGTGCCACCAGTGATCCGGGACAGGGCCCCGAGCAGTACTTC
cdr3_aa: CATSDPGQGPEQYF
clone_size: .
d_call: TRBD1
v_call: TRBV24-1
j_call: TRBJ2-7

cdr3_nt: TGCGCCAGCAGCTCTTTTACGGGTGGATACGAGCAGTACTTC
cdr3_aa: CASSSFTGGYEQYF
clone_size: few
d_call: .
v_call: TRBV5-1
j_call: TRBJ2-7

cdr3_nt: TGTGCCAGCAGTAAACTAGCGGGAACTGGGGGAAGCACAGATACGCAGTATTTT
cdr3_aa: CASSKLAGTGGSTDTQYF
clone_size: .
d_call: TRBD2
v_call: TRBV6-2/TRBV6-3
j_call: TRBJ2-3

cdr3_nt: TGTGCCAGCTCACCACCGACAGGTACAAATGAGCAGTTCTTC
cdr3_aa: CASSPPTGTNEQFF
clone_size: .
d_call: .
v_call: TRBV18
j_call: TRBJ2-1

cdr3_nt: TGTGCCAGCAGTTTCGATGCGAGGGGGAGCGAGCAGTACTTC
cdr3_aa: CASSFDARGSEQYF
clone_size: .
d_call: .
v_call: TRBV28
j_call: TRBJ2-7